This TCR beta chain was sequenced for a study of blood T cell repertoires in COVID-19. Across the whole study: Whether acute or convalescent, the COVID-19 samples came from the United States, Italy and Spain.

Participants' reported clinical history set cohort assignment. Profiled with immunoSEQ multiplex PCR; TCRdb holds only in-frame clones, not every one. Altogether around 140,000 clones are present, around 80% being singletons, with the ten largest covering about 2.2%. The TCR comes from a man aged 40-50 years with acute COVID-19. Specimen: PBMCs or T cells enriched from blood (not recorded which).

The CDR3 reads CASSYPGLAGEQYF. The CDR3 coding sequence is TGTGCCAGCAGTTACCCGGGACTAGCAGGCGAGCAGTACTTC. V and J are TRBV6-5 and TRBJ2-7; 9 bases agree with TRBD2. V trimming: 2 bases; J trimming: 6 bases; junction bases outside the gene matches: 5. The length of the CDR3 is 14 residues. Germline V gene lookup returns CDR1 MNHEY and CDR2 SVGAGI.